Sequencing of this TCR beta chain was carried out in a study of OX40 agonist ivuxolimab in advanced cancers. Here immunoSEQ multiplex PCR was the method, and the copy in TCRdb shows in-frame clones only, minus some. Of about 77,000 clones listed, around nine tenths are singletons. CDR3 length equals 13 residues. Germline assignment: CDR1 LGHNA and CDR2 YSLEER. With V trimmed by 1 base and J by 7 bases, 3 bases remained unmatched. The source was CD4+ or CD8+ T cells sorted from blood, collected in a trial of the OX40 agonist ivuxolimab. The V and J genes are TRBV4-3 and TRBJ1-2; 7 bases map to TRBD1. This TCR was recovered from an adult with an advanced solid tumor such as melanoma, head and neck, liver or kidney cancer. The CDR3 here is CASSQVYRGGYTF. The CDR3 coding sequence is TGCGCCAGCAGCCAAGTTTACAGGGGTGGCTACACCTTC.